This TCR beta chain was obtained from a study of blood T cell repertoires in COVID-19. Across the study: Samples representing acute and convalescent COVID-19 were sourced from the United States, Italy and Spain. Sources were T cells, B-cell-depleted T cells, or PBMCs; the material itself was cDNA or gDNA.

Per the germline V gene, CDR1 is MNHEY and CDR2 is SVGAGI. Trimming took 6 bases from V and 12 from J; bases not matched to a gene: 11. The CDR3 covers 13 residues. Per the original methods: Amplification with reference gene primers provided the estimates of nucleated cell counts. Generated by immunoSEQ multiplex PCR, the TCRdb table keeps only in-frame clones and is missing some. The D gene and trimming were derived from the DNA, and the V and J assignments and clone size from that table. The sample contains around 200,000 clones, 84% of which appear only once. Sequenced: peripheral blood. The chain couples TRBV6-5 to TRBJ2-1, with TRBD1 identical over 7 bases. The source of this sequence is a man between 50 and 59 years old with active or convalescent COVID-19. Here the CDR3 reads CASSLPRQGGQFF. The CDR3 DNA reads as TGTGCCAGCAGCCTACCCCGACAGGGTGGGCAGTTCTTC.